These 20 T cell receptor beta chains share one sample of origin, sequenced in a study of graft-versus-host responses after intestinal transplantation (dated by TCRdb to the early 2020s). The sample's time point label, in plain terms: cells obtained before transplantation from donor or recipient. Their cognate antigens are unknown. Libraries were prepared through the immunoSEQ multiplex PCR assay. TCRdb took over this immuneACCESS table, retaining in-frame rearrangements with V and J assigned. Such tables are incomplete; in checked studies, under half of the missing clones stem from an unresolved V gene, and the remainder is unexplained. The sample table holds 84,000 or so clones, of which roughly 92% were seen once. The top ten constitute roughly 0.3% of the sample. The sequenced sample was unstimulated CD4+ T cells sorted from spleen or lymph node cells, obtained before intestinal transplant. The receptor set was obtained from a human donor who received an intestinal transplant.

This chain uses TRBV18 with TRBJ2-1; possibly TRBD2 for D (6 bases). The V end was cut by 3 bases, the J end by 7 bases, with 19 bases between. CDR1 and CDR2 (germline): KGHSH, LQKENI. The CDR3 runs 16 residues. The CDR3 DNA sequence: TGTGCCAGCTCACCGGACGGGGGAAGGGGATGGAATGAGCAGTTCTTC. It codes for CASSPDGGRGWNEQFF.

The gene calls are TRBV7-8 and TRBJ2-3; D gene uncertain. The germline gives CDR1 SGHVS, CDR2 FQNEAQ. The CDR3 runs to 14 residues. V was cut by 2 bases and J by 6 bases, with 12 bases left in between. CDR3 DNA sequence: TGTGCCAGCAGCTTATCGACCAGTCTGGATACGCAGTATTTT. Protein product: CASSLSTSLDTQYF.

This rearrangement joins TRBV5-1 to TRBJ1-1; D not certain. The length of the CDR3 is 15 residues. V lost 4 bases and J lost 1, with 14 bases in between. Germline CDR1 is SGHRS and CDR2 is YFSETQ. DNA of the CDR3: TGCGCCAGCAGCCCCCCCGGGGTCGGGAACACTGAAGCTTTCTTT. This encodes CASSPPGVGNTEAFF.

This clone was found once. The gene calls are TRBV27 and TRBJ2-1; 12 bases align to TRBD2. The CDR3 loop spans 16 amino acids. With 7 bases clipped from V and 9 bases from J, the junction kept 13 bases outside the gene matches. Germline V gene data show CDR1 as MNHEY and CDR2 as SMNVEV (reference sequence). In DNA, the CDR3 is TGTGCCAGCACGACCATCCTAGCGGGAGGGCCAAGTGAGCAGTTCTTC. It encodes CASTTILAGGPSEQFF.

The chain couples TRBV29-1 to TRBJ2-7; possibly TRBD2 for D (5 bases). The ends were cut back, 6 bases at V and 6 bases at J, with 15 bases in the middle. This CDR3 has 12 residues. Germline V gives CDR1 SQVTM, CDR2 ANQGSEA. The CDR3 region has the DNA TGCAGCGTGGCGGGCCTCCCCGGCGAGCAGTACTTC. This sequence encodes CSVAGLPGEQYF.

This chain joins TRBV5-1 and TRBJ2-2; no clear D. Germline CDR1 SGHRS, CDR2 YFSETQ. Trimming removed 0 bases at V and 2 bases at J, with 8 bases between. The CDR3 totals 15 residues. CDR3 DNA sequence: TGCGCCAGCAGCTTGGAGCTAGTCAACACCGGGGAGCTGTTTTTT. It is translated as CASSLELVNTGELFF.

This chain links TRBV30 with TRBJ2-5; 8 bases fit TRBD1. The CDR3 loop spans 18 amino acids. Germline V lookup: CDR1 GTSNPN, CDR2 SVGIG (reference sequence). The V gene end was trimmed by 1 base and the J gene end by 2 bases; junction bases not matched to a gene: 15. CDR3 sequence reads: CAWSALAGGAGGQETQYF. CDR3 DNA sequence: TGTGCCTGGAGTGCCCTAGCAGGGGGCGCCGGGGGTCAAGAGACCCAGTACTTC.

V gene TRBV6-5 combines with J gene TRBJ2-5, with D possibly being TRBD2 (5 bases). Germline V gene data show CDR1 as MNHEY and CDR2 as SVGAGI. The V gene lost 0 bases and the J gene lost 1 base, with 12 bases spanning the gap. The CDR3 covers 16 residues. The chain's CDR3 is CASSYSRGRGQETQYF. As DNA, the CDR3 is TGTGCCAGCAGTTACTCTCGGGGAAGAGGCCAAGAGACCCAGTACTTC.

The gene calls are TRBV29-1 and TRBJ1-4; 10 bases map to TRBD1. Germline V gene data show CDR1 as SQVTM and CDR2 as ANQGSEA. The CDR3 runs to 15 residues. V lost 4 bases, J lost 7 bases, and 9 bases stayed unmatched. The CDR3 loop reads CSVGTRQGASEKLFF. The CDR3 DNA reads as TGCAGCGTTGGGACTAGACAGGGGGCAAGTGAAAAACTGTTTTTT.

CDR3 sequence: CASSEATGRWSSPLHF. CDR3 nucleotides: TGTGCCAGCAGTGAAGCTACCGGAAGATGGAGCTCACCCCTCCACTTT. This rearrangement joins TRBV2 to TRBJ1-6; D is unclear. There are 16 residues in the CDR3. Germline V lookup: CDR1 SNHLY, CDR2 FYNNEI. V was clipped by 0 bases and J by 10 bases, with 16 bases between them.

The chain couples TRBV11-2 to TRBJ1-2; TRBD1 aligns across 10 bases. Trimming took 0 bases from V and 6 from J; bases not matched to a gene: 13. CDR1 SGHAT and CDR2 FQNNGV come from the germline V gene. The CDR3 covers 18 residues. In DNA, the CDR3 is TGTGCCAGCAGCTTAGACCAAGTAGGCGGGACAGGGGAAGATGGCTACACCTTC. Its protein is CASSLDQVGGTGEDGYTF.

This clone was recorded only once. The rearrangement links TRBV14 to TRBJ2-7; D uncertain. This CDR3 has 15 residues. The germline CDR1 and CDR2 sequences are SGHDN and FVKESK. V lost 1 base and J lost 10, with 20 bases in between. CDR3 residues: CASSQASGFLDRQYF. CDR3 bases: TGTGCCAGCAGCCAAGCGTCTGGGTTCCTTGACCGACAGTACTTC.

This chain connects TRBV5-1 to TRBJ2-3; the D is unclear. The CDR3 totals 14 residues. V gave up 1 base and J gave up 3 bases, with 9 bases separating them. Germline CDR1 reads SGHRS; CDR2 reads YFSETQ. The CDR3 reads CASSLPIQTDTQYF. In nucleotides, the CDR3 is TGCGCCAGCAGCTTGCCAATCCAAACAGATACGCAGTATTTT.

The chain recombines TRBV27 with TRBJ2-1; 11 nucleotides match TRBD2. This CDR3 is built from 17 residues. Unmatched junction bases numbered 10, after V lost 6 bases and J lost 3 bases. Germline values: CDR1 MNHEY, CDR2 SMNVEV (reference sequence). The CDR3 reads CASSSYSGRAGYNEQFF. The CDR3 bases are TGTGCCAGCAGCTCTTATAGCGGGAGGGCGGGCTACAATGAGCAGTTCTTC.

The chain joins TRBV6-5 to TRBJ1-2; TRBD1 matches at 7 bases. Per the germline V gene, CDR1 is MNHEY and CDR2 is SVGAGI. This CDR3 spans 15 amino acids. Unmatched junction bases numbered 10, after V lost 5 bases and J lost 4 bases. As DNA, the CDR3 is TGTGCCAGCAGTGTTACAGGGGACGAAAGCTATGGCTACACCTTC. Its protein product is CASSVTGDESYGYTF.

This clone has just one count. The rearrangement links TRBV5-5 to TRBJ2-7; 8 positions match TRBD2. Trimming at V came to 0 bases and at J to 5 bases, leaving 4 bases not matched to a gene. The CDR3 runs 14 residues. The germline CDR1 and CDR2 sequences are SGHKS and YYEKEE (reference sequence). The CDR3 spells CASSLVGSGNEQYF. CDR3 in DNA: TGTGCCAGCAGCTTGGTTGGTAGCGGGAACGAGCAGTACTTC.

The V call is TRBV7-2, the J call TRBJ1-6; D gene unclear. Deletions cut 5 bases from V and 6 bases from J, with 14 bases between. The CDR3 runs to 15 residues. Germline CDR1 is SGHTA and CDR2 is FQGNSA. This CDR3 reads CASSPLGYPNSPLHF. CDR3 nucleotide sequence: TGTGCCAGCAGCCCCCTGGGGTATCCTAATTCACCCCTCCACTTT. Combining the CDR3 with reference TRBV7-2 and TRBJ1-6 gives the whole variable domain GAGVSQSPSNKVTEKGKDVELRCDPISGHTALYWYRQSLGQGLEFLIYFQGNSAPDKSGLPSDRFSAERTGGSVSTLTIQRTQQEDSAVYLCASSPLGYPNSPLHFGNGTRLTVT.

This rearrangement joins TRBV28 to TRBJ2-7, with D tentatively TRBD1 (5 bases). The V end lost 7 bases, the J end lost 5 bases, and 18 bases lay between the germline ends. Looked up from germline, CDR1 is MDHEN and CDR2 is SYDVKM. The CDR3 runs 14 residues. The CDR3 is CASIPRQGLNEQYF. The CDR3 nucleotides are TGTGCCAGCATCCCGCGGCAGGGCCTGAACGAGCAGTACTTC. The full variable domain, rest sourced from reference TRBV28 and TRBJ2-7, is DVKVTQSSRYLVKRTGEKVFLECVQDMDHENMFWYRQDPGLGLRLIYFSYDVKMKEKGDIPEGYSVSREKKERFSLILESASTNQTSMYLCASIPRQGLNEQYFGPGTRLTVT.

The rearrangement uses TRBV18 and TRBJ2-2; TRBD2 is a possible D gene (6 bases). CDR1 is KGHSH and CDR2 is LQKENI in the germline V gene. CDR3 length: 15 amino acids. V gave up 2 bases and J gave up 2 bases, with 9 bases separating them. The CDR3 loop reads CASSPGTANTGELFF. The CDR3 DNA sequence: TGTGCCAGCTCACCAGGGACTGCCAACACCGGGGAGCTGTTTTTT.

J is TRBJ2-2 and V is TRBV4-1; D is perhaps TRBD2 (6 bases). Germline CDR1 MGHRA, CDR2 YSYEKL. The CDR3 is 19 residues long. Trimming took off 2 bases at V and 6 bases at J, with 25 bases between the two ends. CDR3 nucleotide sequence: TGCGCCAGCAGCCAACCTGGCGGAGGGCCGGGTTTCGAGTCCGGGGAGCTGTTTTTT. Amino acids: CASSQPGGGPGFESGELFF.